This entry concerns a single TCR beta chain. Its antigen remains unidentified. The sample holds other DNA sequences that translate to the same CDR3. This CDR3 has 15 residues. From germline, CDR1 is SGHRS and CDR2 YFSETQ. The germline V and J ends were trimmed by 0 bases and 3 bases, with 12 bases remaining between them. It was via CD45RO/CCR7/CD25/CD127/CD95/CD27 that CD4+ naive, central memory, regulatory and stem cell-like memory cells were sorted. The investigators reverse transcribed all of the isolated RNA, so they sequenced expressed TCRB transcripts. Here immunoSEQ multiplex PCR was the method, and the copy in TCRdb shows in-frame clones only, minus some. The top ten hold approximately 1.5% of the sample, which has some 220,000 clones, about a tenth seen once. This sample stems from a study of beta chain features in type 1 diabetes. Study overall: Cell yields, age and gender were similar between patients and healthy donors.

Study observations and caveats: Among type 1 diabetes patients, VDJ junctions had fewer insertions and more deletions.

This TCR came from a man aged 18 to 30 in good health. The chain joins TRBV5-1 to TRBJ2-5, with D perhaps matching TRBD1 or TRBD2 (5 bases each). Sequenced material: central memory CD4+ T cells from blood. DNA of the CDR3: TGCGCCAGCAGCTTGGCCGGGACCACCGAAGAGACCCAGTACTTC. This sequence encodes CASSLAGTTEETQYF.